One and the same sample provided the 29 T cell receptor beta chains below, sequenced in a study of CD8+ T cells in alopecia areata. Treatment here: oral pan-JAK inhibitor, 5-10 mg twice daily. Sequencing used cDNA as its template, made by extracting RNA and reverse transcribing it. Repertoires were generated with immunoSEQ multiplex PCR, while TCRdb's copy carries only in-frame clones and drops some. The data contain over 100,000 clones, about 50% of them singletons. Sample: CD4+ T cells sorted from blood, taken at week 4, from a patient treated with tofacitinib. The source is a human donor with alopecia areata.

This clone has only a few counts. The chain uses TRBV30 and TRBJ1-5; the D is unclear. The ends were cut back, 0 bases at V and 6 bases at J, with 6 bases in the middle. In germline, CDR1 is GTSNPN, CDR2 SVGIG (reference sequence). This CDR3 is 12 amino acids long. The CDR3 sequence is CAWSVGAQPQHF. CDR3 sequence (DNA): TGTGCCTGGAGTGTCGGAGCTCAGCCCCAGCATTTT.

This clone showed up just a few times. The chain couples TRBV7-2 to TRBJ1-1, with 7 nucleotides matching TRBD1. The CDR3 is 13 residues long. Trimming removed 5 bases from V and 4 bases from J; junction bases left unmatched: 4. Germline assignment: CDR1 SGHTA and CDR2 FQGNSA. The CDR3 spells CASSGGTATEAFF. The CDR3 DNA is TGTGCCAGCAGCGGAGGGACAGCCACTGAAGCTTTCTTT.

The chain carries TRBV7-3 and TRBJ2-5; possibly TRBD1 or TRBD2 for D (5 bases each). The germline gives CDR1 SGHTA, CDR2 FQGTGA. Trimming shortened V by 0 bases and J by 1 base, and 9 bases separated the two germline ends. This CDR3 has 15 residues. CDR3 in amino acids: CASSLTPGPQETQYF. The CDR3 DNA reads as TGTGCCAGCAGCTTAACCCCGGGGCCCCAAGAGACCCAGTACTTC.

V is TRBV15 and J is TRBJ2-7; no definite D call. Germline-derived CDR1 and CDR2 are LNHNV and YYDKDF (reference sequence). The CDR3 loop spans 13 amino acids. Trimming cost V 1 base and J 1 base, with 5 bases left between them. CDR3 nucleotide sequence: TGTGCCACCAGCAGAGGGATTTCCTACGAGCAGTACTTC. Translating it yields CATSRGISYEQYF.

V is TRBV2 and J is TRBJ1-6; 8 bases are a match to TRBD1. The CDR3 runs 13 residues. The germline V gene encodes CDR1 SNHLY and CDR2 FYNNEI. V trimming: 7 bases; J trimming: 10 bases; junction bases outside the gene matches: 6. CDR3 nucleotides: TGTGCCAGCATAAAGGGACAGGACTCACCCCTCCACTTT. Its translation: CASIKGQDSPLHF. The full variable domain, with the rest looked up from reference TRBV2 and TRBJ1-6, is EPEVTQTPSHQVTQMGQEVILRCVPISNHLYFYWYRQILGQKVEFLVSFYNNEISEKSEIFDDQFSVERPDGSNFTLKIRSTKLEDSAMYFCASIKGQDSPLHFGNGTRLTVT.

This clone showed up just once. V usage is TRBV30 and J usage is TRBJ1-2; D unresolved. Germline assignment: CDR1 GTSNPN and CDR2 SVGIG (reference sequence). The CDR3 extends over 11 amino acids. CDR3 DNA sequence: TGTGCTCGGTCACGGCCTTATGGCTACACCTTC. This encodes CARSRPYGYTF.

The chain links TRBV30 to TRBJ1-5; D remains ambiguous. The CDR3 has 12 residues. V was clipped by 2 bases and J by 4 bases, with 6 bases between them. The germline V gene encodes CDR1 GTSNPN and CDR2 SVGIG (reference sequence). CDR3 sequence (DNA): TGTGCCTGGAGTAGGGCGAATCAGCCCCAGCATTTT. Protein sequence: CAWSRANQPQHF. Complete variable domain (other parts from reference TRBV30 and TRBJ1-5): SQTIHQWPATLVQPVGSPLSLECTVEGTSNPNLYWYRQAAGRGLQLLFYSVGIGQISSEVPQNLSASRPQDRQFILSSKKLLLSDSGFYLCAWSRANQPQHFGDGTRLSIL.

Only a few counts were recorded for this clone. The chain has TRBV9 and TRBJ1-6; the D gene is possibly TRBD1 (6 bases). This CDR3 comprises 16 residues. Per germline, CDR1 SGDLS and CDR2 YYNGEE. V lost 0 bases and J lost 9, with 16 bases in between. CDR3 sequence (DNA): TGTGCCAGCAGCGTAGGAGGGGGGTTGGACTTTTCACCCCTCCACTTT. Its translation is CASSVGGGLDFSPLHF. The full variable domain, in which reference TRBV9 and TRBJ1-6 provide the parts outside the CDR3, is DSGVTQTPKHLITATGQRVTLRCSPRSGDLSVYWYQQSLDQGLQFLIQYYNGEERAKGNILERFSAQQFPDLHSELNLSSLELGDSALYFCASSVGGGLDFSPLHFGNGTRLTVT.

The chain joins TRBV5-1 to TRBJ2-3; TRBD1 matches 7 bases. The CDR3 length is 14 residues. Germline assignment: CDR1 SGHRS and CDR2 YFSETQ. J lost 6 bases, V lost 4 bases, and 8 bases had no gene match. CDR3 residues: CASSTDRLPDTQYF. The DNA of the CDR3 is TGCGCCAGCAGCACGGACAGGTTGCCGGATACGCAGTATTTT.

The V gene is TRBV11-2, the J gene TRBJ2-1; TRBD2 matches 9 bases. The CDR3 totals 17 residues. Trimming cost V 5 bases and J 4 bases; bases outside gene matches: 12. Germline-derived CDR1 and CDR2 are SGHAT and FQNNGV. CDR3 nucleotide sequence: TGTGCCAGCAGCCCGTCCCCCCTTAGCGGGAGTTACAATGAGCAGTTCTTC. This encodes CASSPSPLSGSYNEQFF. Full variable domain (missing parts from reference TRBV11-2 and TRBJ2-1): EAGVAQSPRYKIIEKRQSVAFWCNPISGHATLYWYQQILGQGPKLLIQFQNNGVVDDSQLPKDRFSAERLKGVDSTLKIQPAKLEDSAVYLCASSPSPLSGSYNEQFFGPGTRLTVL.

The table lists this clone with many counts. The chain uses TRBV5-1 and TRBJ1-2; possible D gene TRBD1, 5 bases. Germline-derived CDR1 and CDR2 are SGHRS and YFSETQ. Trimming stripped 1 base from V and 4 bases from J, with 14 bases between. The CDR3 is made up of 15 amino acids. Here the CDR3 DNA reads TGCGCCAGCAGCTTGAAGGCAGGGAGGGGCTATGGCTACACCTTC. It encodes CASSLKAGRGYGYTF.

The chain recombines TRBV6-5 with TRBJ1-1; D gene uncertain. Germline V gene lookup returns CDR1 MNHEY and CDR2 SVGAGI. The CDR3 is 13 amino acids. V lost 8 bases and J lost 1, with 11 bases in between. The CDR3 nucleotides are TGTGCCAGCTTGAGGGCCCGGAACACTGAAGCTTTCTTT. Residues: CASLRARNTEAFF.

In DNA, the CDR3 is TGTGCCTGGAACTACCTACTAGGCCCCGGGGAGCTGTTTTTT. This translates into CAWNYLLGPGELFF. The chain uses TRBV30 and TRBJ2-2; TRBD2 is a possible D gene (5 bases). Trimming cost V 4 bases and J 6 bases, with 15 bases left between them. The length of the CDR3 is 14 residues. Germline V gene sequence: CDR1 GTSNPN, CDR2 SVGIG (reference sequence).

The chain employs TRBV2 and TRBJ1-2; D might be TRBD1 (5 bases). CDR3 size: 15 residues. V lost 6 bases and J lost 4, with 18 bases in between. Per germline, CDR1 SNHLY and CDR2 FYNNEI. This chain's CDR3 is CASRPRQWGTYGYTF. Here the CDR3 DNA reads TGTGCCAGCAGACCTCGACAGTGGGGAACCTATGGCTACACCTTC. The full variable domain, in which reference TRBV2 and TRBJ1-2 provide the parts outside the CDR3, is EPEVTQTPSHQVTQMGQEVILRCVPISNHLYFYWYRQILGQKVEFLVSFYNNEISEKSEIFDDQFSVERPDGSNFTLKIRSTKLEDSAMYFCASRPRQWGTYGYTFGSGTRLTVV.

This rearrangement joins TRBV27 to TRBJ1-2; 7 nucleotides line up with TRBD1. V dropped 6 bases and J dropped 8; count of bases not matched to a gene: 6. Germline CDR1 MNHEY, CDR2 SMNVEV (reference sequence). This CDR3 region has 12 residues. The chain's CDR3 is CASRTGNSGYTF. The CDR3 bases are TGTGCCAGCAGGACAGGGAATTCGGGCTACACCTTC.

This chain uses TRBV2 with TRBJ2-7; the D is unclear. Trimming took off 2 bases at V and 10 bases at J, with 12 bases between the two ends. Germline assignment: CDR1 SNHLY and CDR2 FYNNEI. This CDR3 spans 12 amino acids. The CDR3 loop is CASSEPGRRQYF. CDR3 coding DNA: TGTGCCAGCAGTGAACCAGGCCGAAGACAGTACTTC.

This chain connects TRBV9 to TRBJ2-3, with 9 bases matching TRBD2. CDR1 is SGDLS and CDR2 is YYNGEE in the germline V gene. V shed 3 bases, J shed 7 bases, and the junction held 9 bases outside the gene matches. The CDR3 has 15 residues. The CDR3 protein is CASSAAGGLRNTQYF. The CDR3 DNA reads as TGTGCCAGCAGCGCCGCGGGGGGGCTAAGGAATACGCAGTATTTT. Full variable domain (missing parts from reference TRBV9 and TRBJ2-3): DSGVTQTPKHLITATGQRVTLRCSPRSGDLSVYWYQQSLDQGLQFLIQYYNGEERAKGNILERFSAQQFPDLHSELNLSSLELGDSALYFCASSAAGGLRNTQYFGPGTRLTVL.

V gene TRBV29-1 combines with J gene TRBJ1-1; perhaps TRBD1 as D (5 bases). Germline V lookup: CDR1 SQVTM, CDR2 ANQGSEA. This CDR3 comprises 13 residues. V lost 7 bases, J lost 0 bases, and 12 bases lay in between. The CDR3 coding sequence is TGCAGCGGCCTCATGACAGTGAACACTGAAGCTTTCTTT. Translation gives CSGLMTVNTEAFF.

The chain's CDR3 is CASSSYGTGGTNYGYTF. CDR3 bases: TGTGCCAGCAGCTCCTATGGGACAGGGGGGACAAACTATGGCTACACCTTC. The chain couples TRBV7-9 to TRBJ1-2, with 11 bases matching TRBD1. Per the germline V gene, CDR1 is SEHNR and CDR2 is FQNEAQ (reference sequence). The CDR3 has 17 amino acids. V lost 4 bases and J lost 2; bases outside the gene matches: 9.

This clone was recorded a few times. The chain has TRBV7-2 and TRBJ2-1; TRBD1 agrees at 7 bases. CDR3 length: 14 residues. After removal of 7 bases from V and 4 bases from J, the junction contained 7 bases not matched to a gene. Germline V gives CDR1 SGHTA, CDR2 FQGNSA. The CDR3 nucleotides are TGTGCCAGCAAAGGACAGGCCGGTTACAATGAGCAGTTCTTC. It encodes CASKGQAGYNEQFF.

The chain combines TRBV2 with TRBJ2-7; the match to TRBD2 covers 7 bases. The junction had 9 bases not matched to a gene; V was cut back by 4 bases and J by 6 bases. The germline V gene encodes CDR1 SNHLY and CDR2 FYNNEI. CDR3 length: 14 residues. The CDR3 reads CASSGSGGAFEQYF. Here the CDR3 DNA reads TGTGCCAGCAGTGGTTCGGGGGGAGCCTTCGAGCAGTACTTC.

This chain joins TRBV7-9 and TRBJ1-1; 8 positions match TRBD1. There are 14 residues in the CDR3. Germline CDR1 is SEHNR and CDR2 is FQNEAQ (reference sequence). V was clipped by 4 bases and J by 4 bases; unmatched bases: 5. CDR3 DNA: TGTGCCAGCAGCTCCAGGGGGCGGGTCACTGAAGCTTTCTTT. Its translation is CASSSRGRVTEAFF.

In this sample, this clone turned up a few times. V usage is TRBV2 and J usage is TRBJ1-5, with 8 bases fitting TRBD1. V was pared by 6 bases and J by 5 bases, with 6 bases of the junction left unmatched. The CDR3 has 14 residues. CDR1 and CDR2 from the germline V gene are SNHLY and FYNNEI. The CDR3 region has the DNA TGTGCCAGCAGCCTCCGACAGGGGTATCAGCCCCAGCATTTT. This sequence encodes CASSLRQGYQPQHF.

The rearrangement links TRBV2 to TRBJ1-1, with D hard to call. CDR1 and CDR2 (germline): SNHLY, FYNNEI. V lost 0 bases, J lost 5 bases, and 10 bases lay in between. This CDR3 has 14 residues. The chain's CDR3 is CASSEALSGTEAFF. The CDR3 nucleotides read TGTGCCAGCAGTGAAGCGCTTTCGGGAACTGAAGCTTTCTTT.

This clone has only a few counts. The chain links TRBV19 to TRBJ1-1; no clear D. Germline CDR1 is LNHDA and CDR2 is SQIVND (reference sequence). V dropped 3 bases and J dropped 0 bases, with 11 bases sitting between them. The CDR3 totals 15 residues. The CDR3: CASSIGGVLNTEAFF. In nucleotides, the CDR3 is TGTGCCAGTAGTATCGGTGGGGTATTGAACACTGAAGCTTTCTTT.

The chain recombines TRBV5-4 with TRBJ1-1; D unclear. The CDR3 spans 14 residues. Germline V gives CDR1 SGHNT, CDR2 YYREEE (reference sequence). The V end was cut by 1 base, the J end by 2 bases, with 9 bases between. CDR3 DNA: TGTGCCAGCAGCTTGTATGCGGTTAACACTGAAGCTTTCTTT. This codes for CASSLYAVNTEAFF.

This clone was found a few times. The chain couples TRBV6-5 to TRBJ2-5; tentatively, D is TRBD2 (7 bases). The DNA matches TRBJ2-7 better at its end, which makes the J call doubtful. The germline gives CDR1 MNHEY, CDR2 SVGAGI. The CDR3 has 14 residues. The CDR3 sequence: CASSRKGGGSEQYF. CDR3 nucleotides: TGTGCCAGCAGCCGAAAAGGGGGGGGCAGCGAGCAGTACTTC.

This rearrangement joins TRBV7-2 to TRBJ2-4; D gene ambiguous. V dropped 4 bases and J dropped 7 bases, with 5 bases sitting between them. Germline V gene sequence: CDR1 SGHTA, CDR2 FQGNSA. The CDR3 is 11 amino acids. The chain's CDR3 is CASSSVNIQYF. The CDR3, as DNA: TGTGCCAGCAGCTCCGTGAACATTCAGTACTTC.

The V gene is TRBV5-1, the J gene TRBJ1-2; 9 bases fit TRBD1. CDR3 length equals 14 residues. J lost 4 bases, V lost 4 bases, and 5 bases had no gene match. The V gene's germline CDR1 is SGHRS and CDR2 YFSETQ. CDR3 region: CASSRTGVVYGYTF. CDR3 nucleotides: TGCGCCAGCAGCAGGACAGGGGTGGTCTATGGCTACACCTTC.